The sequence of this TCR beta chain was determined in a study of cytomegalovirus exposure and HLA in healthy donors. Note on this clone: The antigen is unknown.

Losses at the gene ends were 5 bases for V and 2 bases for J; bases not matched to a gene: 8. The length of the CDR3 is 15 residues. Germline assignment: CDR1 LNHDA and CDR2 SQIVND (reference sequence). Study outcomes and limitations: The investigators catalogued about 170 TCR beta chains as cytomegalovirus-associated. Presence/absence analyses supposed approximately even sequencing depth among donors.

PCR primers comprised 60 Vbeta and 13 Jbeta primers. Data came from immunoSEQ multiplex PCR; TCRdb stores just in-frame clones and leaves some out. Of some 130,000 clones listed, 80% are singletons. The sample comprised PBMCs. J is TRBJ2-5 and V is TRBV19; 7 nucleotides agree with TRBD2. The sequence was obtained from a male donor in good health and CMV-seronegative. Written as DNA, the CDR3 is TGTGCCAGTAGTCCACGGAGGGGAGGGCAAGAGACCCAGTACTTC. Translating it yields CASSPRRGGQETQYF.